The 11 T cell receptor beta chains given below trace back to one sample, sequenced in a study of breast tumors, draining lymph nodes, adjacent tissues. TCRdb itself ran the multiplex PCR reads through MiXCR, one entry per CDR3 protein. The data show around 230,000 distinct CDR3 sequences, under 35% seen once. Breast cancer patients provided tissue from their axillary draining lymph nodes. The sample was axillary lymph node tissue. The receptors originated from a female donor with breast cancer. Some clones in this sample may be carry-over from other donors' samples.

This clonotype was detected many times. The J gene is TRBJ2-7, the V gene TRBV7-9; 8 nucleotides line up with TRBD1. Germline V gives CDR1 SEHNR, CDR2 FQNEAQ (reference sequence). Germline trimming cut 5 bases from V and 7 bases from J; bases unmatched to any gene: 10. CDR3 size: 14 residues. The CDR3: CASSTGQGRREQYF. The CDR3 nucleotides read TGTGCCAGCAGCACCGGACAGGGTCGTCGAGAGCAGTACTTC.

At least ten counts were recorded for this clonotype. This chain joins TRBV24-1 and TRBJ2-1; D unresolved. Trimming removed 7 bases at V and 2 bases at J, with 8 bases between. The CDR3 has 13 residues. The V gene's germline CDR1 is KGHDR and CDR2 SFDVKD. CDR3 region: CATSRSPYNEQFF. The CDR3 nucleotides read TGTGCCACCAGCAGGTCCCCCTACAATGAGCAGTTCTTC.

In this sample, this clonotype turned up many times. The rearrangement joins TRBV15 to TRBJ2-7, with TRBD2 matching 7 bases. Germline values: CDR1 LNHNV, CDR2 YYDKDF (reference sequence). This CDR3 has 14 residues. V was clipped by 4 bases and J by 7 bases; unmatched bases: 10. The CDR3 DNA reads TGTGCCACCAGCATGCTAGCGGATTTTGGAGAGCAGTACTTC. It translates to CATSMLADFGEQYF.

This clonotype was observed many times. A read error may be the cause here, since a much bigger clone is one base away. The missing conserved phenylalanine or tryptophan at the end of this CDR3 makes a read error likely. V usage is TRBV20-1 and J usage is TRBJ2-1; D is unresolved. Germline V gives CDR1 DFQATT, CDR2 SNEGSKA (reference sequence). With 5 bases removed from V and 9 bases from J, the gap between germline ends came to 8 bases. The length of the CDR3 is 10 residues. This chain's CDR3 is CSAGNFEQFS. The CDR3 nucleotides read TGCAGTGCTGGAAATTTTGAGCAGTTCTCC.

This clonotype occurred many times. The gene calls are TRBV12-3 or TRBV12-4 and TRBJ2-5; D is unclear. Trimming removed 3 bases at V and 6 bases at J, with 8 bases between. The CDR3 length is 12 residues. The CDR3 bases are TGTGCCAGCAGTTTTGGGAAGAAGACCCAGTACTTC. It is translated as CASSFGKKTQYF.

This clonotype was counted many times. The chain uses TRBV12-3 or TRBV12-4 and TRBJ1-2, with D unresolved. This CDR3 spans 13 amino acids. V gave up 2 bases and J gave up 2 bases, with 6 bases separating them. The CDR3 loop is CASSLKENYGYTF. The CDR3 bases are TGTGCCAGCAGTTTAAAAGAGAACTATGGCTACACCTTC.

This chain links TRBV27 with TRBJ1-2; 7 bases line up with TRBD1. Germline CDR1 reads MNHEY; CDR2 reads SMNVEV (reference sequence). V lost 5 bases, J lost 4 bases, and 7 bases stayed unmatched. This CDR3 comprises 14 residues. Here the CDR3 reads CASSTDRESYGYTF. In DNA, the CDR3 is TGTGCCAGCAGTACCGACAGGGAGAGCTATGGCTACACCTTC.

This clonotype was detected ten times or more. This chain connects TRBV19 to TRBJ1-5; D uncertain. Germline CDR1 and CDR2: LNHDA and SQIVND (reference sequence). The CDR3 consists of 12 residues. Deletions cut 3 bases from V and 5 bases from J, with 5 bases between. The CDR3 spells CASSILDQPQHF. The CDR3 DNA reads TGTGCCAGTAGTATTCTGGATCAGCCCCAGCATTTT.

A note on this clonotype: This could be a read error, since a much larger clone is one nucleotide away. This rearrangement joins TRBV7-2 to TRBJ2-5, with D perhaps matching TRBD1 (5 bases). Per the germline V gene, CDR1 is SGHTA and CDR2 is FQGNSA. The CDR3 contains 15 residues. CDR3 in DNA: TGTGCCAGCAGCTTAGTTGGCAGGGAACAAGAGACCCGGTACTTC. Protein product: CASSLVGREQETRYF.

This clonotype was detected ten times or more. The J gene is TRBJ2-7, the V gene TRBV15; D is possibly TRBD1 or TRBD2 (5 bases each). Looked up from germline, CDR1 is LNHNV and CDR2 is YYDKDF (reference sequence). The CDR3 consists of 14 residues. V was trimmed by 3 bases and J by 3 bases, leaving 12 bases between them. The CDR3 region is CATSSRDRFYEQYF. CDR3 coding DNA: TGTGCCACCAGCAGCCGGGACCGATTCTACGAGCAGTACTTC.

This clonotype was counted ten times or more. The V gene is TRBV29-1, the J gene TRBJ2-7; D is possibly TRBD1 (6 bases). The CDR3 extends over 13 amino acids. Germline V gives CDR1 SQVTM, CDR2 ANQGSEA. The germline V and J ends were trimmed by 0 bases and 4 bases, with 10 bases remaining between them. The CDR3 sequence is CSVEDPGDYEQYF. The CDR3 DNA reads TGCAGCGTTGAAGACCCAGGGGATTACGAGCAGTACTTC.